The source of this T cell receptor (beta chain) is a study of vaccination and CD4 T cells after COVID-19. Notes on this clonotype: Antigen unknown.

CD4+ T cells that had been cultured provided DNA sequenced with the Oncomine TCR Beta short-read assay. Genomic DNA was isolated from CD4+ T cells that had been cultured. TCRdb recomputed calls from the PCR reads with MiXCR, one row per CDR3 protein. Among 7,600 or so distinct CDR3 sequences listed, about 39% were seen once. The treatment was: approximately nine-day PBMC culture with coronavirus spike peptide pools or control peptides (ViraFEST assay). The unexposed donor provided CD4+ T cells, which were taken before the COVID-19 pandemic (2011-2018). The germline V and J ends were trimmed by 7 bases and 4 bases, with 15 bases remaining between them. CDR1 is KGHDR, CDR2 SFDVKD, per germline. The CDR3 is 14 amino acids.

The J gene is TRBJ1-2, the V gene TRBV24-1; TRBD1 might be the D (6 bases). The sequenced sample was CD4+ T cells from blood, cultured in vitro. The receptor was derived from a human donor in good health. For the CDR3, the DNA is TGTGCCACCAGCGCTAACAGGGATGGCTATGGCTACACCTTC. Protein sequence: CATSANRDGYGYTF.